Presented here are 16 T cell receptor beta chains from one specimen sequenced in a study of T cell changes during pregnancy in multiple sclerosis. Here immunoSEQ multiplex PCR was the method, and the copy in TCRdb shows in-frame clones only, minus some. This table holds around 69,000 clones, roughly 92% found once. The sample was peripheral blood, taken in the third trimester of pregnancy. The receptors here all came from a female donor with multiple sclerosis, enrolled in a pregnancy study.

The chain couples TRBV5-5 to TRBJ2-2; tentatively, D is TRBD2 (6 bases). V was pared by 4 bases and J by 5 bases, with 21 bases between. Germline V gene lookup returns CDR1 SGHKS and CDR2 YYEKEE (reference sequence). The CDR3 totals 17 residues. CDR3 coding DNA: TGTGCCAGCAGCCCAAGGAGGGCCAGCGGACCAACCGGGGAGCTGTTTTTT. It codes for CASSPRRASGPTGELFF.

J is TRBJ2-5 and V is TRBV2; D is unclear. This CDR3 has 13 residues. Deletions cut 4 bases from V and 4 bases from J, with 10 bases between. CDR1 is SNHLY and CDR2 is FYNNEI in the germline V gene. CDR3 in DNA: TGTGCCAGCAGTGGGCTAGTGGGAGAGACCCAGTACTTC. Residues: CASSGLVGETQYF.

The chain links TRBV11-2 to TRBJ2-1, with TRBD1 matching over 10 bases. With V trimmed by 4 bases and J by 9 bases, 6 bases remained unmatched. This CDR3 region has 14 residues. CDR1 is SGHAT, CDR2 FQNNGV, per germline. CDR3 sequence: CASSSPGQGTEQFF. The DNA for the CDR3 is TGTGCCAGCAGCTCGCCGGGACAGGGGACTGAGCAGTTCTTC.

The rearrangement joins TRBV28 to TRBJ2-2; 8 positions agree with TRBD1. This CDR3 region has 16 residues. V was clipped by 3 bases and J by 5 bases; unmatched bases: 8. Germline V CDR1 and CDR2: MDHEN, SYDVKM. Here the CDR3 DNA reads TGTGCCAGCAGTTTTCGGACAGGGAAAATGACCGGGGAGCTGTTTTTT. It specifies CASSFRTGKMTGELFF.

The CDR3 DNA reads TGCACCAGCAGCCGAGGGACTAGCGGGGCGAGCACAGATACGCAGTATTTT. This translates into CTSSRGTSGASTDTQYF. The gene calls are TRBV1 and TRBJ2-3; the table's D call, TRBD2, was not checked against the DNA. TRBV1 is marked as a pseudogene. The CDR3 spans 17 residues.

The chain links TRBV7-2 to TRBJ2-7; no definite D call. Per the germline V gene, CDR1 is SGHTA and CDR2 is FQGNSA. Between the trimmed V and J ends, which lost 5 bases and 0 bases, there was a span of 17 bases. This CDR3 has 16 residues. CDR3 bases: TGTGCCAGCAGCGCTCGACTCTTCAAGAGCTCCTACGAGCAGTACTTC. It encodes CASSARLFKSSYEQYF. The full variable domain, in which reference TRBV7-2 and TRBJ2-7 provide the parts outside the CDR3, is GAGVSQSPSNKVTEKGKDVELRCDPISGHTALYWYRQSLGQGLEFLIYFQGNSAPDKSGLPSDRFSAERTGGSVSTLTIQRTQQEDSAVYLCASSARLFKSSYEQYFGPGTRLTVT.

The CDR3 is CASFTRQGADNGYEQYF. CDR3 DNA sequence: TGTGCCAGCTTTACTCGACAGGGGGCTGATAACGGGTACGAGCAGTACTTC. The V and J genes are TRBV27 and TRBJ2-7; 10 bases fit TRBD1. Germline assignment: CDR1 MNHEY and CDR2 SMNVEV (reference sequence). Losses at the gene ends were 8 bases for V and 4 bases for J; bases not matched to a gene: 17. CDR3 size: 17 residues.

This clone appeared once. The chain joins TRBV7-8 to TRBJ2-7; D is perhaps TRBD2 (6 bases). The CDR3 totals 14 residues. The ends were cut back, 1 base at V and 4 bases at J, with 11 bases in the middle. The germline CDR1 and CDR2 sequences are SGHVS and FQNEAQ. The CDR3 sequence is CASSLEPGVYEQYF. The CDR3 nucleotides read TGTGCCAGCAGCTTAGAACCGGGAGTTTACGAGCAGTACTTC.

The chain couples TRBV20-1 to TRBJ2-1; possibly TRBD2 for D (6 bases). Germline values: CDR1 DFQATT, CDR2 SNEGSKA (reference sequence). The V gene lost 6 bases and the J gene lost 7 bases, with 7 bases spanning the gap. The CDR3 length is 10 residues. The CDR3 DNA sequence: TGCAGTGCCGGGGGTAATGAGCAGTTCTTC. It codes for CSAGGNEQFF.

As for this clone: At the DNA level, this CDR3 is encoded by other sequences in the same sample as well. The chain employs TRBV10-3 and TRBJ2-5; D unresolved. There are 14 residues in the CDR3. V lost 0 bases and J 1 base, leaving 6 bases between the germline ends. Germline V gene data show CDR1 as ENHRY and CDR2 as SYGVKD. For the CDR3, the DNA is TGTGCCATCAGTGAGTCAGGCGGCCAAGAGACCCAGTACTTC. This codes for CAISESGGQETQYF.

This clone was seen just once. The V gene is TRBV9, the J gene TRBJ2-3; 12 nucleotides agree with TRBD2. The length of the CDR3 is 17 residues. V gave up 0 bases and J gave up 7 bases; unmatched junction bases: 9. Germline CDR1 is SGDLS and CDR2 is YYNGEE. The CDR3 reads CASSVATSGRLVNTQYF. The CDR3 bases are TGTGCCAGCAGCGTAGCCACTAGCGGGAGGCTTGTAAATACGCAGTATTTT. Full variable domain (remainder filled in from reference TRBV9 and TRBJ2-3): DSGVTQTPKHLITATGQRVTLRCSPRSGDLSVYWYQQSLDQGLQFLIQYYNGEERAKGNILERFSAQQFPDLHSELNLSSLELGDSALYFCASSVATSGRLVNTQYFGPGTRLTVL.

The chain links TRBV5-6 to TRBJ2-7; 11 positions match TRBD2. Losses at the gene ends were 0 bases for V and 7 bases for J; bases not matched to a gene: 15. The length of the CDR3 is 18 residues. Germline V CDR1 and CDR2: SGHDT, YYEEEE. CDR3 in DNA: TGTGCCAGCAGCTTGGTCGTGGGTTCCTATCTAGCGGGAGGAGAGCAGTACTTC. Protein product: CASSLVVGSYLAGGEQYF. Drawing the rest from reference TRBV5-6 and TRBJ2-7, the complete variable domain is DAGVTQSPTHLIKTRGQQVTLRCSPKSGHDTVSWYQQALGQGPQFIFQYYEEEERQRGNFPDRFSGHQFPNYSSELNVNALLLGDSALYLCASSLVVGSYLAGGEQYFGPGTRLTVT.

This chain links TRBV6-1 with TRBJ1-2; 9 nucleotides line up with TRBD1. This CDR3 is 14 amino acids long. In germline, CDR1 is MNHNS, CDR2 SASEGT. J lost 4 bases, V lost 10 bases, and 10 bases had no gene match. CDR3 coding DNA: TGTGCCACCACACCTCCGGGACAGGGCTATGGCTACACCTTC. Translating it yields CATTPPGQGYGYTF.

The CDR3 DNA reads TGTGCCAGTAGTATGGGGTTCGTGCGGCGGGATTCAAACTACGAGCAGTACTTC. It encodes CASSMGFVRRDSNYEQYF. J is TRBJ2-7 and V is TRBV19; D is possibly TRBD2 (6 bases). V lost 3 bases and J lost 3, with 24 bases in between. Germline assignment: CDR1 LNHDA and CDR2 SQIVND (reference sequence). This CDR3 is 18 amino acids long.

The genes are TRBV5-1 and TRBJ1-1; 7 bases line up with TRBD1. CDR3 size: 16 residues. The V segment lost 1 base and the J segment 4 bases; nucleotides outside the gene matches: 10. In germline, CDR1 is SGHRS, CDR2 YFSETQ. The CDR3 loop reads CASSLLLSRGLTEAFF. The DNA for the CDR3 is TGCGCCAGCAGCTTGCTCTTGAGTAGGGGGCTCACTGAAGCTTTCTTT.

The rearrangement joins TRBV9 to TRBJ2-1, with TRBD1 identical over 11 bases. The CDR3 is 16 amino acids. Trimming cost V 4 bases and J 6 bases; bases outside gene matches: 9. Germline V gene sequence: CDR1 SGDLS, CDR2 YYNGEE. The CDR3 bases are TGTGCCAGCAGCCTCGCTGGGACAGGGGGTCTCAATGAGCAGTTCTTC. It codes for CASSLAGTGGLNEQFF.